This T cell receptor (beta chain) is from a study of metastatic and nonmetastatic thyroid tumors. General observations from the study: According to reports, the diversity of TCR beta was significantly higher in malignant thyroid tumors than in benign nodules, and this held in both blood and tumor samples.

There are many counts of this clone. Its antigen is unidentified. Using MiXCR, TCRdb re-called clones from the PCR reads. Of under 30,000 clones listed, about 15% are singletons. Every patient was untreated before thyroid surgery. After removal of 6 bases from V and 4 bases from J, the junction contained 4 bases not matched to a gene. The CDR3 extends over 14 amino acids. Sequencing was performed on blood. The TCR was taken from a male donor with papillary thyroid cancer or a benign thyroid nodule (not recorded which). Some clones in this sample may be carry-over from other donors' samples. The J gene is TRBJ1-4, the V gene TRBV12-3 or TRBV12-4; the match to TRBD1 covers 8 bases. The CDR3: CASRMGQVNEKLFF. The CDR3, as DNA: TGTGCCAGCAGAATGGGACAGGTTAATGAAAAACTGTTTTTT.